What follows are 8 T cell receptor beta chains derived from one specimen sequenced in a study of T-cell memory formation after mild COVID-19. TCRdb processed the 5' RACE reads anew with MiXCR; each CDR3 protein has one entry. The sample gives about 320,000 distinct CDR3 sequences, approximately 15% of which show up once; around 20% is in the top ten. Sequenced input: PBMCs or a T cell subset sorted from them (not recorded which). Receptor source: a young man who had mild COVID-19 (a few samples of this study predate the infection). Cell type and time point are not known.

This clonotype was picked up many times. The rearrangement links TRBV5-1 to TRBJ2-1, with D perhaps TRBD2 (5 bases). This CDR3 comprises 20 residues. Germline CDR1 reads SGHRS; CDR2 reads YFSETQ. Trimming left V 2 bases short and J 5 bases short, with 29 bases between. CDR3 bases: TGCGCCAGCAGCTTCGGTTTAGCCCCGGGATCCACATATTTAAACAATGAGCAGTTCTTC. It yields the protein CASSFGLAPGSTYLNNEQFF.

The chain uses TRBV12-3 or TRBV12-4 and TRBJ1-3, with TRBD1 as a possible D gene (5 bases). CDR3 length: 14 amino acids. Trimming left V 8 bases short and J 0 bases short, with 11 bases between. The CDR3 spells CASLGHDSGNTIYF. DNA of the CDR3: TGTGCCAGCCTCGGACACGACTCTGGAAACACCATATATTTT.

CDR3 sequence (DNA): TGTGCCAGCAGCGCAGGGGTCACTAATGAAAAACTGTTTTTT. This sequence encodes CASSAGVTNEKLFF. The genes are TRBV7-8 and TRBJ1-4; perhaps TRBD1 as D (6 bases). This CDR3 is built from 14 residues. Germline V lookup: CDR1 SGHVS, CDR2 FQNEAQ. Trimming removed 5 bases at V and 2 bases at J, with 9 bases between.

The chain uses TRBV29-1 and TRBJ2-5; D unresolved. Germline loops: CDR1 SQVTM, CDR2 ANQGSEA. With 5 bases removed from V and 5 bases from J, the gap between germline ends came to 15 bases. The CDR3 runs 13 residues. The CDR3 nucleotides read TGCAGCGTTACGGCCCTGTTAGAGGAGACCCAGTACTTC. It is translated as CSVTALLEETQYF.

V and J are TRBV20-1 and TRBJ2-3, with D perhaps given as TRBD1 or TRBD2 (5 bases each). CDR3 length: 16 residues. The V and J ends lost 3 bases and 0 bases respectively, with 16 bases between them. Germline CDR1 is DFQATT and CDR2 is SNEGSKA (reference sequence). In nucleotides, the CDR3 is TGCAGTGCTAGGCCCTTGGGACCCCTTAGCACAGATACGCAGTATTTT. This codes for CSARPLGPLSTDTQYF.

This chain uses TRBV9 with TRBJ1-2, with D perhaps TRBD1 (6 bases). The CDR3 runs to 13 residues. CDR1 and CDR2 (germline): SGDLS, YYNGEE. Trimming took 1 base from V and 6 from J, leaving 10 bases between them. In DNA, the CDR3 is TGTGCCAGCAGCGTACACTCAGGGGATGGCTACACCTTC. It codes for CASSVHSGDGYTF.

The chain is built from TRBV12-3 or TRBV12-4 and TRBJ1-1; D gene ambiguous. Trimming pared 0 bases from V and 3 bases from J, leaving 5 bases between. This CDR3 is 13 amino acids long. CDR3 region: CASSLALYTEAFF. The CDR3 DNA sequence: TGTGCCAGCAGTTTAGCGTTATACACTGAAGCTTTCTTT.

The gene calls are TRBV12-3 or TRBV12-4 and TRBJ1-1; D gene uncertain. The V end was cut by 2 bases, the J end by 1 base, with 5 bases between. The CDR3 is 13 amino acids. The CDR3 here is CASSLMENTEAFF. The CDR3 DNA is TGTGCCAGCAGTTTAATGGAGAACACTGAAGCTTTCTTT.